The 32 T cell receptor beta chains below were found in one sample sequenced in a study of regulatory T cells in long-lasting Graves disease. Documented time point: newly diagnosed GD, antithyroid drugs for less than 3 months. Isolated PBMC RNA provided the starting material for the TCR library. Assembly of TCR beta libraries relied on iRepertoire HTBI primers together with Arm-PCR of CDR3 regions. TCRdb redid the calling of the multiplex PCR reads with MiXCR, one entry per CDR3 protein. The sample records some 450,000 distinct CDR3 sequences, 15% to 20% being singletons. Another study also made use of these data, one on T cells in Graves' hyperthyroidism and ophthalmopathy.

The specimen comprised peripheral blood mononuclear cells (PBMCs), sampled at new diagnosis, from a patient treated with antithyroid drugs. These receptors were taken from a woman in her twenties or thirties with Graves disease.

This clonotype was seen at least ten times. This chain joins TRBV29-1 and TRBJ1-2; 7 bases map to TRBD1. The CDR3 contains 22 residues. The germline V gene encodes CDR1 SQVTM and CDR2 ANQGSEA. Unmatched junction bases numbered 28, after V lost 3 bases and J lost 0 bases. The CDR3 reads CSVDWNELSHRGGESANYGYTF. The CDR3 DNA reads TGCAGCGTTGATTGGAATGAGTTGTCCCACAGGGGAGGGGAGTCGGCTAACTATGGCTACACCTTC.

This clonotype was detected only a few times. An end of the junction does not agree with germline; a read error may underlie this. The chain uses TRBV20-1 and TRBJ2-7; 9 bases align to TRBD1. The germline V gene has CDR1 DFQATT and CDR2 SNEGSKA (reference sequence). CDR3 size: 14 residues. This chain's CDR3 is CSARGGQGSYEQYF. The CDR3, as DNA: TGCAGTGCCAGAGGAGGACAGGGGTCCTACGAGCAGTACTTC.

The table lists this clonotype with many counts. This chain uses TRBV20-1 with TRBJ2-2; maybe TRBD1 (6 bases). The CDR3 has 14 residues. Germline CDR1 is DFQATT and CDR2 is SNEGSKA (reference sequence). The V and J ends lost 6 bases and 6 bases respectively, with 17 bases between them. The DNA for the CDR3 is TGCAGTGCAGCCGGGACACCCGACTCCGGGGAGCTGTTTTTT. As protein: CSAAGTPDSGELFF.

The sample holds a few counts of this clonotype. The chain has TRBV12-3 or TRBV12-4 and TRBJ1-4; TRBD1 is a possible D gene (5 bases). V lost 6 bases and J lost 8, with 22 bases in between. The CDR3 length is 16 residues. For the CDR3, the DNA is TGTGCCAGCAGCCCCCCTTTTTCCGCAGGGCCCGAAAAACTGTTTTTT. This codes for CASSPPFSAGPEKLFF.

The rearrangement uses TRBV9 and TRBJ2-7, with D possibly matching TRBD2 (5 bases). CDR1 and CDR2 from the germline V gene are SGDLS and YYNGEE. The CDR3 is made up of 15 amino acids. V shed 0 bases and J shed 0 bases, with 10 bases lying between them. The CDR3 here is CASSVEATNSYEQYF. The CDR3 DNA reads as TGTGCCAGCAGCGTAGAAGCGACTAACTCCTACGAGCAGTACTTC.

This clonotype was seen ten or more times. The chain joins TRBV5-1 to TRBJ2-5; tentative D call: TRBD2 (6 bases). CDR1 and CDR2 (germline): SGHRS, YFSETQ. V shed 0 bases and J shed 5 bases, with 20 bases lying between them. The CDR3 sequence is 17 residues long. CDR3 protein: CASSLDFVGGRRETQYF. The CDR3 DNA reads TGCGCCAGCAGCTTGGACTTTGTCGGAGGGAGGCGGGAGACCCAGTACTTC. Supplemented by reference TRBV5-1 and TRBJ2-5, the full variable domain reads KAGVTQTPRYLIKTRGQQVTLSCSPISGHRSVSWYQQTPGQGLQFLFEYFSETQRNKGNFPGRFSGRQFSNSRSEMNVSTLELGDSALYLCASSLDFVGGRRETQYFGPGTRLLVL.

The J gene is TRBJ2-5, the V gene TRBV27; the D call may be TRBD1 or TRBD2 (5 bases each). Germline V CDR1 and CDR2: MNHEY, SMNVEV (reference sequence). V was pared by 10 bases and J by 7 bases, with 25 bases between. This CDR3 has 15 residues. The CDR3 nucleotides are TGTGCCATCCTCACGCAGGGAGTTGGGCTGGGGACCCAGTACTTC. This encodes CAILTQGVGLGTQYF.

This clonotype was counted a few times. The chain recombines TRBV18 with TRBJ2-7; 8 bases map to TRBD1. This CDR3 spans 17 amino acids. The germline gives CDR1 KGHSH, CDR2 LQKENI. J gave up 3 bases and V 2 bases, and 12 bases lay outside the gene matches. This chain's CDR3 is CASSPGRQGSLNYEQYF. DNA of the CDR3: TGTGCCAGCTCACCAGGAAGACAGGGGTCTCTTAACTACGAGCAGTACTTC.

In its sample, this clonotype was seen many times. The rearrangement uses TRBV27 and TRBJ1-5; D ambiguous. V lost 4 bases and J lost 0, with 10 bases in between. CDR3 size: 15 residues. From germline, CDR1 is MNHEY and CDR2 SMNVEV (reference sequence). CDR3 residues: CASSSSGGSNQPQHF. DNA for the CDR3: TGTGCCAGCAGTTCTTCAGGCGGTAGCAATCAGCCCCAGCATTTT.

The rearrangement joins TRBV29-1 to TRBJ2-6; tentative D call: TRBD1 (5 bases). Germline CDR1 SQVTM, CDR2 ANQGSEA. V lost 8 bases, J lost 0 bases, and 17 bases lay in between. The CDR3 sequence is 16 residues long. CDR3 nucleotide sequence: TGCAGCCCTTCCTGGGGCATCAGCTCTGGGGCCAACGTCCTGACTTTC. Protein sequence: CSPSWGISSGANVLTF.

This clonotype was detected only a few times. The gene calls are TRBV27 and TRBJ1-6; the D is unclear. Germline CDR1 reads MNHEY; CDR2 reads SMNVEV (reference sequence). There are 16 residues in the CDR3. V lost 3 bases and J lost 3, with 12 bases in between. As DNA, the CDR3 is TGTGCCAGCAGTTTGCGGCCTAACTTCTATAATTCACCCCTCCACTTT. Its translation is CASSLRPNFYNSPLHF.

V and J are TRBV5-5 and TRBJ2-7, with 9 positions matching TRBD1. This CDR3 contains 18 residues. J was trimmed by 1 base and V by 0 bases; bases with no gene match: 11. Germline values: CDR1 SGHKS, CDR2 YYEKEE (reference sequence). The DNA for the CDR3 is TGTGCCAGCAGCTTGGTTTTGGGACAGGGCGGATTTTCCTACGAGCAGTACTTC. Protein product: CASSLVLGQGGFSYEQYF.

Ten or more counts support this clonotype. The rearrangement uses TRBV7-2 and TRBJ1-1; unclear D gene. Per germline, CDR1 SGHTA and CDR2 FQGNSA. V lost 1 base and J 1 base, leaving 13 bases between the germline ends. The CDR3 consists of 16 residues. CDR3 nucleotides: TGTGCCAGCAGCTTAGGGGGTAACTTCCAGAACACTGAAGCTTTCTTT. This gives the protein CASSLGGNFQNTEAFF.

Only a few counts were recorded for this clonotype. The chain is built from TRBV11-2 and TRBJ2-7; no clear D gene. Trimming shortened V by 4 bases and J by 2 bases, and 9 bases separated the two germline ends. CDR3 length: 13 residues. Germline values: CDR1 SGHAT, CDR2 FQNNGV. The CDR3 coding sequence is TGTGCCAGCAGCTCGCAACAACCCTACGAGCAGTACTTC. Translating gives CASSSQQPYEQYF.

This clonotype was detected ten times or more. The CDR3: CSARDEWGTPLHF. The CDR3 bases are TGCAGTGCTAGAGACGAGTGGGGGACACCCCTCCACTTT. This rearrangement joins TRBV20-1 to TRBJ1-6; a possible D gene is TRBD1 (5 bases). The germline V gene has CDR1 DFQATT and CDR2 SNEGSKA (reference sequence). The CDR3 sequence is 13 residues long. The ends were cut back, 0 bases at V and 11 bases at J, with 11 bases in the middle.

As for this clonotype: One base away lies a much larger clone, so this may be a sequencing read error. The chain combines TRBV20-1 with TRBJ2-7; possibly TRBD1 for D (6 bases). CDR1 DFQATT and CDR2 SNEGSKA come from the germline V gene (reference sequence). The CDR3 sequence is 13 residues long. The V and J ends lost 6 bases and 7 bases respectively, with 19 bases between them. The CDR3 nucleotides read TGCAGTGCGTGGACAGCCTCCTACAATGAGCAGTACTTC. Its translation: CSAWTASYNEQYF.

This clonotype was detected a few times. The CDR3 sequence: CASSPSDRDYEQYF. CDR3 bases: TGTGCCAGTAGTCCTTCGGACAGAGACTACGAGCAGTACTTC. The chain combines TRBV19 with TRBJ2-7, with D perhaps matching TRBD1 (6 bases). This CDR3 spans 14 amino acids. Trimming shortened V by 5 bases and J by 3 bases, and 14 bases separated the two germline ends. In germline, CDR1 is LNHDA, CDR2 SQIVND (reference sequence).

This clonotype was detected ten times or more. The chain combines TRBV7-9 with TRBJ2-5; 9 bases fit TRBD1. The ends lost 2 bases at V and 5 bases at J; junction bases unmatched: 6. Looked up from germline, CDR1 is SEHNR and CDR2 is FQNEAQ (reference sequence). This CDR3 comprises 15 residues. The CDR3 DNA reads TGTGCCAGCAGCTTATTGGGACAGGGACGGGAGACCCAGTACTTC. This gives the protein CASSLLGQGRETQYF.

With regard to this clonotype: A single base is all that separates this from a far larger clone, so a read error is likely. V gene TRBV6-1 combines with J gene TRBJ2-7, with D unresolved. The CDR3 has 12 residues. Per the germline V gene, CDR1 is MNHNS and CDR2 is SASEGT. The CDR3 sequence is CTSSLTRYEQYF. The DNA of the CDR3 is TGTACCAGCAGTCTGACTCGGTACGAGCAGTACTTC.

Details on this clonotype: This sequence may be a read error, since a much larger clone differs from it by one base. The chain is built from TRBV6-5 and TRBJ2-1; 7 bases map to TRBD1. The CDR3 has 17 amino acids. The germline V gene has CDR1 MNHEY and CDR2 SVGAGI. The ends lost 0 bases at V and 10 bases at J; junction bases unmatched: 15. In DNA, the CDR3 is TGTGCCAGCAGTTACTCGAAGGCGACAGGGAATACCTACGAGCAGTTCTTC. This encodes CASSYSKATGNTYEQFF.

Note on this clonotype: It is likely a read error: a sequence one base away is far more abundant. The chain couples TRBV11-2 to TRBJ1-1; 9 bases agree with TRBD1. Germline V gene data show CDR1 as SGHAT and CDR2 as FQNNGV. The CDR3 has 14 residues. CDR3 loop: CASSRGTGSTEAYF. The DNA for the CDR3 is TGTGCCAGCAGCCGCGGGACAGGGAGCACTGAAGCTTACTTT.

This clonotype was observed many times. The chain is built from TRBV11-2 and TRBJ2-7; no reliable D call. This CDR3 region has 15 residues. The V end lost 5 bases, the J end lost 3 bases, and 17 bases lay between the germline ends. Germline V CDR1 and CDR2: SGHAT, FQNNGV. This chain's CDR3 is CASSPPAGPRYEQYF. The CDR3 DNA reads TGTGCCAGCAGCCCACCGGCTGGGCCGCGCTACGAGCAGTACTTC.

This clonotype was counted ten times or more. The J gene is TRBJ1-2, the V gene TRBV5-1; D is unclear. V lost 1 base and J lost 3, with 13 bases in between. This CDR3 spans 15 amino acids. Germline CDR1 and CDR2: SGHRS and YFSETQ. DNA of the CDR3: TGCGCCAGCAGCTTGTTGTTAGGAGCCGACTATGGCTACACCTTC. It is translated as CASSLLLGADYGYTF. The whole variable domain, remainder taken from reference TRBV5-1 and TRBJ1-2, is KAGVTQTPRYLIKTRGQQVTLSCSPISGHRSVSWYQQTPGQGLQFLFEYFSETQRNKGNFPGRFSGRQFSNSRSEMNVSTLELGDSALYLCASSLLLGADYGYTFGSGTRLTVV.

This clonotype was observed at least ten times. The genes are TRBV29-1 and TRBJ1-1, with D perhaps TRBD1 (6 bases). From germline, CDR1 is SQVTM and CDR2 ANQGSEA. This CDR3 has 13 residues. V lost 2 bases, J lost 1 base, and 8 bases lay in between. The DNA for the CDR3 is TGCAGCGTTGAAAGGGACAAGAACACTGAAGCTTTCTTT. As protein: CSVERDKNTEAFF. The full variable domain, with the rest looked up from reference TRBV29-1 and TRBJ1-1, is SAVISQKPSRDICQRGTSLTIQCQVDSQVTMMFWYRQQPGQSLTLIATANQGSEATYESGFVIDKFPISRPNLTFSTLTVSNMSPEDSSIYLCSVERDKNTEAFFGQGTRLTVV.

With regard to this clonotype: With a much larger clone just one base away, this may be a read error. This chain connects TRBV28 to TRBJ2-7; D gene uncertain. This CDR3 contains 13 residues. Germline assignment: CDR1 MDHEN and CDR2 SYDVKM. The DNA of the CDR3 is TGTGCCAGCAGTTTCGGCGCCTCCTACGAGCAGCACTTC. Protein: CASSFGASYEQHF.

Many counts were recorded for this clonotype. The chain links TRBV7-8 to TRBJ2-2; D gene ambiguous. Trimming pared 10 bases from V and 7 bases from J, leaving 19 bases between. This CDR3 spans 14 amino acids. Germline CDR1 reads SGHVS; CDR2 reads FQNEAQ. The CDR3 DNA sequence: TGTGCCACAAAGGTTGTATCTTCCCACGGGGAGCTGTTTTTT. Its protein is CATKVVSSHGELFF.

In regard to this clonotype: A much larger clonotype is one base distant, so this may be a read error. The chain joins TRBV20-1 to TRBJ2-1; D unclear. The V end lost 3 bases, the J end lost 1 base, and 10 bases lay between the germline ends. CDR3 length: 14 residues. CDR1 and CDR2 (germline): DFQATT, SNEGSKA (reference sequence). The CDR3 DNA sequence: TGCAGTGCTAGTCCTTCGGCTTCCTACAATGAGCAGTTCTTC. Its translation is CSASPSASYNEQFF.

In this sample, this clonotype turned up many times. CDR3 residues: CASSLSGLAGGGPTDTQYF. The DNA for the CDR3 is TGCGCCAGCAGCCTATCGGGACTAGCGGGAGGGGGCCCAACAGATACGCAGTATTTT. The chain employs TRBV5-1 and TRBJ2-3, with 16 bases aligning to TRBD2. Germline CDR1 SGHRS, CDR2 YFSETQ. The CDR3 extends over 19 amino acids. V dropped 4 bases and J dropped 3; count of bases not matched to a gene: 11.

For this clonotype: A clone one base away is much larger, so this may be a read error. V gene TRBV11-1 combines with J gene TRBJ2-6; TRBD1 agrees at 9 bases. Unmatched junction bases numbered 7, after V lost 5 bases and J lost 2 bases. The germline gives CDR1 SGHAT, CDR2 FQDESV (reference sequence). The CDR3 is 17 amino acids. The CDR3 DNA sequence: TGTGCCAGCAGCGTAACTACAGGGGGCCCTGGGGCCAACGTCCTGACTTTC. Translation gives CASSVTTGGPGANVLTF.

The V and J genes are TRBV7-9 and TRBJ2-5; D is unclear. Germline CDR1 reads SEHNR; CDR2 reads FQNEAQ (reference sequence). Between the trimmed V and J ends, which lost 5 bases and 5 bases, there was a span of 12 bases. The CDR3 consists of 13 residues. The DNA of the CDR3 is TGTGCCAGCAGCATGGTACTTTTGGAGACCCAGTACTTC. Protein product: CASSMVLLETQYF.

There are a few counts of this clonotype. This rearrangement joins TRBV18 to TRBJ2-5; maybe TRBD1 (5 bases). V lost 3 bases and J 1 base, leaving 9 bases between the germline ends. CDR3 length: 14 amino acids. Germline CDR1 is KGHSH and CDR2 is LQKENI. CDR3: CASSPDSRQETQYF. The DNA of the CDR3 is TGTGCCAGCTCACCCGACAGCCGCCAAGAGACCCAGTACTTC.

This clonotype was detected only a few times. The rearrangement uses TRBV20-1 and TRBJ2-1, with TRBD2 matching 9 bases. Germline CDR1 and CDR2: DFQATT and SNEGSKA (reference sequence). The J segment lost 5 bases and the V segment lost 6 bases, leaving 23 bases of the junction unmatched. The CDR3 has 19 residues. This chain's CDR3 is CSAQKRGARLADWNNEQFF. The CDR3, as DNA: TGCAGTGCCCAAAAACGGGGGGCAAGACTAGCGGACTGGAACAATGAGCAGTTCTTC.